The entry that follows covers one T cell receptor beta chain sequence. This sample is drawn from a study of T cells in Graves' hyperthyroidism and ophthalmopathy. What was amplified from RNA transcripts were TCR beta CDR3 regions. Carried out on the TCR CDR3, a first-round RT-PCR used the HTBI primer set. TCRdb independently ran MiXCR on the multiplex PCR reads; one entry per CDR3 protein. Of hundreds of thousands of distinct CDR3 sequences in the sample, roughly a third were seen once. Material for sequencing was blood. This clonotype originated in a woman in her 40s with Graves' hyperthyroidism.

CDR3 protein: CASSIMHFYEQYF. The CDR3 DNA reads as TGTGCCAGTAGTATCATGCACTTCTACGAGCAGTACTTC. The rearrangement joins TRBV19 to TRBJ2-7; no clear D gene. This CDR3 is built from 13 residues. CDR1 and CDR2 (germline): LNHDA, SQIVND (reference sequence). Deletions cut 3 bases from V and 3 bases from J, with 9 bases between.